This TCR beta chain was captured by sequencing in a study of T cells after yellow fever vaccination. Study as a whole: SMART-Seq v4 Ultra Low Input handled preparation of low-cell-number fractions. Study-wide results and caveats: Clonotype sharing between CD4 and CD8 compartments was small. Post-booster repertoires again held most primary-vaccination clones (about 96% CD4, 88% CD8).

By 5'RACE template switching, TCR cDNA was produced, with a universal primer site and UMIs added in the process. TCRdb reprocessed the 5' RACE reads with MiXCR, giving one entry per CDR3 protein. The sample carries 150,000 or so distinct CDR3 sequences, approximately 6.6% recorded once. There are many counts of this clonotype. As yet, its antigen is unknown. CDR1 and CDR2 (germline): SGHTS, YDEGEE. V lost 3 bases and J 11 bases, leaving 8 bases between the germline ends. The CDR3 is made up of 10 amino acids. Specimen: CD4+ T cells sorted from PBMCs, collected 10 days after the yellow fever booster vaccination. The receptor was derived from a man aged 30 to 39 who received the YFV17D yellow fever vaccine. V is TRBV5-8 and J is TRBJ1-1; no clear D. The CDR3 DNA sequence: TGTGCCAGCAGCTCCCTCGGCGCTTTCTTT. Translation gives CASSSLGAFF.